Listed here is a single TCR beta chain. No antigen is known for it. The CDR3 extends over 16 amino acids. Germline V gene data show CDR1 as SQVTM and CDR2 as ANQGSEA. V was pared by 7 bases and J by 2 bases, with 23 bases between. This sample is drawn from a study of shared clonotypes between healthy human individuals. Study-level findings and limits: It was the few donors that limited the genetic and exposure-history diversity represented.

Assay used: immunoSEQ multiplex PCR; TCRdb lists only in-frame clones, some missing. This table holds more than 2,000,000 clones, about 92% found once. This TCR was recovered from a man aged 18 to 30 in good health. Some clones in this sample may be carry-over from other donors' samples. The sample taken for sequencing was naive CD4+ T cells from PBMCs. Subset given: CD45RA+ positively selected. The chain recombines TRBV29-1 with TRBJ1-1; maybe TRBD1 (6 bases). The CDR3 spells CSAIRLGGASNTEAFF. Here the CDR3 DNA reads TGCAGCGCTATCCGGCTCGGGGGGGCTTCAAACACTGAAGCTTTCTTT.